This TCR beta chain is from a study of blood T cells in healthy people across ages. Whole-study results and caveats: Older age coincided with a roughly linear decline in TCR beta diversity per million T cells.

V shed 0 bases and J shed 7 bases, with 16 bases lying between them. Per germline, CDR1 LGHNA and CDR2 YNFKEQ. This CDR3 is 16 amino acids long. The second PCR ran about 7 to 12 cycles with a sample-barcoded 5' primer and J-beta primers. TCRdb reanalysed the 5' RACE reads using MiXCR and keeps one entry per CDR3 protein. The repertoire consists of about 380,000 distinct CDR3 sequences, with roughly half occurring once and the leading ten covering 51%. The sample holds a few counts of this clonotype. What it binds is not known. No fewer than 6 million PBMCs went into each sample. The sequence was obtained from a man in his 60s in good health. Material: blood. J is TRBJ2-1 and V is TRBV4-2; no reliable D call. CDR3 bases: TGTGCCAGCAGCCAAGATTTAGCCTCTCTTGGTAATGAGCAGTTCTTC. Its protein is CASSQDLASLGNEQFF.